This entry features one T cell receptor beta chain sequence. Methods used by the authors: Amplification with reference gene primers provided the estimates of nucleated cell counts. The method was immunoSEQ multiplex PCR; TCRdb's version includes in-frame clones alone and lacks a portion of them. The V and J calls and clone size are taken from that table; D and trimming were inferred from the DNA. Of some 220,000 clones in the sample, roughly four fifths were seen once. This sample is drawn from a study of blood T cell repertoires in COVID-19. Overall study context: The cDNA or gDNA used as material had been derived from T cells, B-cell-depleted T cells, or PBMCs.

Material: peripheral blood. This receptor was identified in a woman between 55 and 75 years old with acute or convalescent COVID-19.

The CDR3 region has the DNA TGTGCCAGCACGGGACAGGGGTACACTGAAGCTTTCTTT. Translating gives CASTGQGYTEAFF. The V call is TRBV19, the J call TRBJ1-1, with 10 bases lining up with TRBD1. The V gene's germline CDR1 is LNHDA and CDR2 SQIVND (reference sequence). J gave up 3 bases and V 9 bases, and 4 bases lay outside the gene matches. This CDR3 region has 13 residues.